This TCR beta chain originates from a study of T cells in tuberculosis listed by TCRdb under 2018. At the level of the whole study: To characterize T cells specific for the mycobacterial lipid antigen glucose monomycolate (GMM), the study used CD1B tetramers together with high-throughput TCR immunosequencing. A South African clinical cohort compared IGRA-negative adolescents, IGRA-positive adolescents with latent tuberculosis and adults with active tuberculosis, about ten per group.

The immunoSEQ multiplex PCR assay was used to generate TCR libraries, with TCR-beta and/or TCR-alpha/delta assays applied to each sample. Amplified TCR libraries were sequenced on the Illumina high-throughput platform. The study's processing was this. Clustering and dimensionality reduction relied on pairwise TCRdist distances among GMM-specific receptors from T cells that were either sorted ex vivo or expanded in vitro. The score assigned to each clinical repertoire was mean NN-distance, meaning the average TCRdist to the nearest 10% of tetramer-positive reference sequences. GEM TCR motif frequency was calculated as the fraction of unique TCRs that matched known GEM sequences by V/J usage and CDR3 length. Linear discriminant analysis with leave-one-out cross-validation, implemented in scikit-learn, was used to classify active tuberculosis. Here the immuneACCESS table is served through TCRdb, limited to in-frame sequences with V and J called. Missing clones are a known gap in these copies; in checked studies unresolved V genes cover under half, and the rest lacks a known reason. V, J and clone size reflect that table, while D and trimming were determined from the DNA. The sample profile shows over 25,000 clones; roughly 90% of them were found once. The top ten constitute less than 7% of the sample.

At study entry, adolescents were screened for latent tuberculosis infection using a tuberculin skin test and the QuantiFERON-TB GOLD In-Tube IGRA. Immunosequencing was performed on unsorted cryopreserved PBMC, with 90,000 to 100,000 T cells per clinical donor covered on average. Eleven high schools in the Worcester region of the Western Cape, South Africa, served as enrollment sites for adolescents aged 12 to 18 years. About 10 M. tuberculosis-infected adolescents and around ten uninfected adolescents were selected, with the two groups matched for age and sex. For the adolescents, PBMC were isolated by density centrifugation from freshly drawn heparinized blood and then cryopreserved. As to this clone: Its antigen remains undetermined. Base quality data are lacking; no much larger clone is found one base away.

For CDR1 and CDR2, the germline V gene lists SNHLY and FYNNEI. The CDR3 has 14 amino acids, counting the end cysteine and phenylalanine. CDR3 DNA only is kept here, 42 bases in frame from base 1. The V and J ends are trimmed by 6 bases and 2 bases, leaving 13 bases between them. The full study reports these points: Clinical samples were selected based on the availability of cryopreserved specimens, with adults included as active tuberculosis cases and adolescents included as controls. Smaller NN-distances were partly driven by shorter CDR3-alpha lengths in active tuberculosis patients, and statistical significance was not reached for the TCR-beta difference. Active tuberculosis TCR-alpha repertoires showed smaller mean NN-distances to GMM-specific TCRs than IGRA-negative controls, suggesting clonal expansion of these TCRs. An accuracy of approximately 87% (AUROC around 0.87) was reached by a classifier using the diverse GMM-specific repertoire, compared with 60% to 70% accuracy when GEM motif frequencies were used.

This sequence originates from a donor aged 5-35 years with latent tuberculosis or without tuberculosis infection. The V and J genes are TRBV2 and TRBJ2-5, and the D gene may be TRBD1, 6 bases matching. Sequencing was performed on PBMCs. The sequenced DNA is TGTGCCAGCAGACAGGGCCTAGGACAAGAGACCCAGTACTTC. Its protein is CASRQGLGQETQYF.